This TCR beta chain comes out of a study of blood T cells in healthy people across ages. With a J-beta primer mix and a sample-barcoded 5' primer, a second PCR ran roughly 6 to 12 cycles. Each cDNA molecule was tagged by a template-switch adaptor with 12 random nucleotides. TCRdb ran MiXCR on the 5' RACE reads and lists one entry per CDR3 protein. The sample consists of about 1.8 million distinct CDR3 sequences, around 48% of them appearing once. Every donor contributed 8 to 10 milliliters of peripheral blood by blood draw. The CDR3 sequence is 14 residues long. Germline loops: CDR1 SGHDT, CDR2 YYEEEE. V lost 4 bases and J lost 3, with 13 bases in between.

What was sequenced was blood. V gene TRBV5-6 combines with J gene TRBJ2-5; possible D gene TRBD2, 7 bases. The receptor was derived from a middle-aged woman in good health. The CDR3 spells CASSTGGIKETQYF. The CDR3 region has the DNA TGTGCCAGCAGCACGGGGGGCATAAAAGAGACCCAGTACTTC.